This TCR beta chain was captured in a study of T-cell reconstitution after alpha-beta-depleted transplantation in children. Unique molecular identifiers tagged the TCRbeta library. TCRdb reprocessed the PCR reads via MiXCR and lists one record per CDR3 protein. The data hold some 310,000 distinct CDR3 sequences, with around 20% observed a single time. Germline V gene sequence: CDR1 MNHEY, CDR2 SMNVEV (reference sequence). The CDR3 runs to 15 residues. V was pared by 3 bases and J by 0 bases, with 2 bases of the junction left unmatched. Points from the study as a whole: The main origin of T-cell counts and diversity one year after transplant was newly produced T cells. At around two months after transplant, the alpha-beta T cells were reportedly derived from several hundred expanded clones that came from non-depleted graft cells. Certain patients had high TCRbeta diversity at day 60, and it came from recipient T cells and thymic progenitors that survived.

This clonotype was recorded a few times. Its antigen is not identified. Sequenced here: PBMCs, mostly from graft donor cells, sampled 180 days after TCRalphabeta/CD19-depleted stem cell transplant. This TCR came from a male patient younger than 18 who had a stem cell transplant for acute lymphoblastic leukemia, so the T cells may come from the graft donor. The chain combines TRBV27 with TRBJ1-5; 7 bases fit TRBD1. The CDR3, as DNA: TGTGCCAGCAGTTTGAGACAGGGTAGCAATCAGCCCCAGCATTTT. Protein sequence: CASSLRQGSNQPQHF.